This TCR beta chain was sequenced for a study of OX40 agonist ivuxolimab in advanced cancers. About the study: Each patient was given ivuxolimab into a vein every 2 weeks, at 0.01 to 10 mg/kg. Study-wide points: Dosing at 0.1 to 3.0 mg/kg was accompanied by clonal expansion of CD4+ and CD8+ blood T cells by week 6. There were, on average, more expanded clones in CD8+ T cells than in CD4+.

There are a few counts of this clone. Its specificity is unknown. Germline V CDR1 and CDR2: SGHNT, YENEEA. CDR3 length: 14 residues. Losses at the gene ends were 5 bases for V and 9 bases for J; bases not matched to a gene: 10. Method: immunoSEQ multiplex PCR; TCRdb's copy keeps in-frame clones and lacks some. The sample has 50,000 or so clones, less than 90% seen once; the top ten hold approximately 4.5%. The V and J genes are TRBV11-3 and TRBJ2-1; 7 bases agree with TRBD2. The receptor's source is an adult with an advanced solid tumor such as melanoma, head and neck, liver or kidney cancer. Material: CD4+ or CD8+ T cells sorted from blood, obtained in a trial of the OX40 agonist ivuxolimab. The DNA for the CDR3 is TGTGCCAGCAGCACGGGCGGGTCGGGGGGTGAGCAGTTCTTC. This encodes CASSTGGSGGEQFF.